This T cell receptor beta chain stems from a study of T cell responses to AZD1222 COVID-19 vaccine. Whole-study results and caveats: Vaccine-associated CD4 TCRs spanned spike, dominant at 160-218 and 743-854. In the spike-specific TCR repertoire, nearly half reportedly target unmutated variant regions.

Notes on this clone: Its antigen is unidentified.

The CDR3 covers 16 residues. J was trimmed by 1 base and V by 3 bases; bases with no gene match: 6. Per germline, CDR1 KGHSH and CDR2 LQKENI. TCRdb's copy holds only in-frame clones and misses some; the assay was immunoSEQ multiplex PCR. This table has roughly 150,000 clones, roughly 91% appearing once. This TCR derives from an adult who received the AZD1222 COVID-19 vaccine. The chain couples TRBV18 to TRBJ2-5; 9 bases agree with TRBD2. The specimen was peripheral blood, collected 28 days after the second AZD1222 dose. CDR3 residues: CASSPLVAGAQETQYF. The CDR3 nucleotides read TGTGCCAGCTCACCCCTGGTAGCGGGGGCCCAAGAGACCCAGTACTTC.